These T cell receptor beta chains were read from a single sample in a study of blood T cell repertoires in COVID-19. Data came from immunoSEQ multiplex PCR; TCRdb stores just in-frame clones and leaves some out. The table includes approximately 220,000 clones, roughly 87% detected once. Sequencing used PBMCs or T cells enriched from blood (not recorded which). Source of these receptors: a woman aged 25 to 39 with acute COVID-19. Each CDR3 is given with its conserved first and last residue. D genes are given only for firm matches. Only part of the rows carry a size: once, few, many, or a class if the clone is expanded.

j_call v_call clone_size d_call cdr3_nt cdr3_aa
TRBJ2-1 TRBV4-1 - - TGCGCCAGCAGCTTTCGCAGGGGTGAGCAGTTCTTC CASSFRRGEQFF
TRBJ2-7 TRBV5-1 - TRBD2 TGCGCCAGCAGCGAAAAAACTAGCGGCAGCTCCTACGAGCAGTACTTC CASSEKTSGSSYEQYF
TRBJ1-2 TRBV12-3/TRBV12-4 - - TGTGCCATCCAGGCGCCCGGGGACTATGGCTACACCTTC CAIQAPGDYGYTF
TRBJ1-5 TRBV12-3/TRBV12-4 - - TGTGCCAGCAGTTTAGGAGATCAGCCCCAGCATTTT CASSLGDQPQHF
TRBJ1-5 TRBV4-1 - TRBD1 TGCGCCAGCACCCCCTGGATTGGGGGCAGGGGGGGCAATCAGCCCCAGCATTTT CASTPWIGGRGGNQPQHF
TRBJ1-5 TRBV6-5 - TRBD1 TGTGCCAGCAGGCCAGCCAGGGGGTATCAGCCCCAGCATTTT CASRPARGYQPQHF
TRBJ2-2 TRBV5-1 once TRBD2 TGCGCCAGCAGCCTCGGGATAGCGGGACCCACCGGGGAGCTGTTTTTT CASSLGIAGPTGELFF
TRBJ1-5 TRBV27 - - TGTGCCAGCAGTCCCCGACTGTTCACGACGCCCCAGCATTTT CASSPRLFTTPQHF
TRBJ1-1 TRBV14 - - TGTGCCAGCAGCCAAGATCAAGGAATATCCCGTTTGAGGGCTTTCTTT CASSQDQGISRLRAFF
TRBJ1-3 TRBV19 - - TGTGCCAGTACCCCCGACATCGCTGGAAACACCATATATTTT CASTPDIAGNTIYF
TRBJ1-1 TRBV5-6 - TRBD1 TGTGCCAGCAGCTACGATAGGACAGGACGAGCTTTCTTT CASSYDRTGRAFF
TRBJ1-1 TRBV7-9 - TRBD1 TGTGCCAGCAGTTCTGGACAGGGAAAAGCTTTCTTT CASSSGQGKAFF
TRBJ1-2 TRBV10-3 - TRBD1 TGTGCCACCTTGTTAACAGGGGGCGCGTCCAGCTATGGCTACACCTTC CATLLTGGASSYGYTF
TRBJ1-1 TRBV27 - - TGTGCCAGCAGTCTAGGGGTGTCGGCCACTGAAGCTTTCTTT CASSLGVSATEAFF
TRBJ1-6 TRBV10-3 - TRBD1 TGTGCCATCAGTGAGTCTCTAACTCGACAGGGGAAAGGGAATTCACCCCTCCACTTT CAISESLTRQGKGNSPLHF
TRBJ1-1 TRBV7-2 - - TGTGCCAGCAGCTTAGGGGTGAGGACTGAAGCTTTCTTT CASSLGVRTEAFF
TRBJ2-7 TRBV27 once - TGTGCCAGCAGTTTAGTCTCCTCCTACGAGCAGTACTTC CASSLVSSYEQYF
TRBJ2-1 TRBV29-1 - TRBD2 TGCAGCGTCGCCACTAGCGGGGGTAACAATGAGCAGTTCTTC CSVATSGGNNEQFF
TRBJ2-3 TRBV6-6 - - TGTGCCAGCAGGGAGGGACAGAGCACAGATACGCAGTATTTT CASREGQSTDTQYF
TRBJ2-5 TRBV3-1/TRBV3-2 once - TGTGCCAGCAGCCAAGACTTGGCACAGAAAGAGACCCAGTACTTC CASSQDLAQKETQYF
TRBJ1-2 TRBV5-8 - TRBD1 TGTGCCAGCAGCTTTGGGGGGACAGGGCGATATGGCTACACCTTC CASSFGGTGRYGYTF
TRBJ1-1 TRBV5-4 - - TGTGCCAGCCGAGGATTGAAAAACACTGAAGCTTTCTTT CASRGLKNTEAFF
TRBJ2-2 TRBV6-6 - - TGTGCCAGCAGTTACTCGATTTGGGGCGCCGGGGAGCTGTTTTTT CASSYSIWGAGELFF
TRBJ1-4 TRBV18 - TRBD1 TGTGCCAGCTCAAAGGGACAGGGCGATGAAAAACTGTTTTTT CASSKGQGDEKLFF
TRBJ1-2 TRBV30 - TRBD1 TGTGCCTGGATTCTCCCGGGACAGAACTATGGCTACACCTTC CAWILPGQNYGYTF
TRBJ1-5 TRBV29-1 - - TGCAGCGCGGGGTATAGCAATCAGCCCCAGCATTTT CSAGYSNQPQHF
TRBJ1-1 TRBV4-1 - TRBD1 TGCGCCAGCAGTCGACAGGGTGGGGACACTGAAGCTTTCTTT CASSRQGGDTEAFF
TRBJ1-1 TRBV19 - - TGTGCCAGTAGTATAGGAGCCGCCATGAACACTGAAGCTTTCTTT CASSIGAAMNTEAFF
TRBJ1-4 TRBV5-4 - - TGTGCCAGCAGCTTGCGGGAAACTAATGAAAAACTGTTTTTT CASSLRETNEKLFF
TRBJ2-3 TRBV3-1/TRBV3-2 - TRBD2 TGTGCCAGCAGCCAAGTTACGGGGGGGAGCACAGATACGCAGTATTTT CASSQVTGGSTDTQYF
TRBJ2-1 TRBV7-9 - TRBD1 TGTGCCAGCAGCTTAGCGCTAGGAGACAGGGGGGGAAATGAGCAGTTCTTC CASSLALGDRGGNEQFF
TRBJ2-7 TRBV7-9 once - TGTGCCAGCAGCCTCCGGGACTTCTACGAGCAGTACTTC CASSLRDFYEQYF
TRBJ1-1 TRBV6-2/TRBV6-3 once - TGTGCCAGCAGTTCATACAGGGAGAACACTGAAGCTTTCTTT CASSSYRENTEAFF
TRBJ2-3 TRBV7-2 - - TGTGCCAGCAGCCAGACAGAATGGGGCACGGATACGCAGTATTTT CASSQTEWGTDTQYF
TRBJ1-1 TRBV7-9 - - TGTGCCAGCAGCTTAGTCGTGACTGAAGCTTTCTTT CASSLVVTEAFF
TRBJ2-3 TRBV7-9 - - TGTGCCATTAACCGAGACAGGGAACTAGCCCAAAGCACAGATACGCAGTATTTT CAINRDRELAQSTDTQYF
TRBJ1-3 TRBV7-9 few - TGTGCCAGCAGCCTAACGAATTACAGGGTATCCTCTGGAAACACCATATATTTT CASSLTNYRVSSGNTIYF
TRBJ2-2 TRBV10-3 - TRBD1 TGTGCCATCAGTGAGGGGCAGGGGGCTGGTGCCGGGGAGCTGTTTTTT CAISEGQGAGAGELFF